This T cell receptor beta chain appears in the sequencing data of a study of cytomegalovirus exposure and HLA in healthy donors. The study ran its PCR with 60 Vbeta and 13 Jbeta primers. Using immunoSEQ multiplex PCR, the repertoire was profiled, and TCRdb retains in-frame clones only, with some absent. The data contain around 67,000 clones, 60% to 80% of them singletons. The germline V gene has CDR1 KGHSH and CDR2 LQKENI. The CDR3 loop spans 17 amino acids. V lost 3 bases, J lost 0 bases, and 4 bases stayed unmatched. Sequencing was carried out using PBMCs. The receptor was derived from a woman between 25 and 40 years old in good health and CMV-seropositive. This sequence joins TRBV18 and TRBJ2-6; 8 positions match TRBD2. The CDR3 bases are TGTGCCAGCTCACCGATTCGGGAGGGCTCTGGGGCCAACGTCCTGACTTTC. It is translated as CASSPIREGSGANVLTF.